The source of this T cell receptor (beta chain) is a study of T cells after yellow fever vaccination. Study details: Libraries from low-cell-number fractions were prepared with the SMART-Seq v4 Ultra Low Input RNA kit. Study-level findings and limits: Abundant clonotypes from the bulk population could contaminate FACS-sorted repertoires.

Only a few counts were recorded for this clonotype. The antigen is not known. Making TCR cDNA involved 5'RACE template switching, which added UMIs and a universal primer site. TCRdb fed the 5' RACE reads into MiXCR, producing one record per CDR3 protein. The top ten hold roughly a sixth of the sample, which has more than 450,000 distinct CDR3 sequences, around a fifth seen once. This CDR3 region has 15 residues. J lost 5 bases, V lost 6 bases, and 10 bases had no gene match. The sequence was collected from a man aged 18 to 29 who received the YFV17D yellow fever vaccine. The chain combines TRBV12-3 or TRBV12-4 with TRBJ2-3, with 8 bases matching TRBD1. Sequencing used PBMCs, obtained less than 25 days after the first yellow fever vaccination. The CDR3 DNA follows: TGTGCCAGCAGCCTGGGGACAGGCGGGCGAGATACGCAGTATTTT. Translation: CASSLGTGGRDTQYF.